This TCR beta chain appears in the sequencing data of a study of cytotoxic CD8 clonotypes in ibrutinib-treated CLL. Study summary: Sequenced samples delivered averages of 250,000 to 300,000 productive templates and around 100,000 productive rearrangements.

General study results and limits: Higher circulating CD8+ T-cell counts strongly accompanied higher baseline clonality, above age-matched healthy donors.

With regard to this clone: What it binds is unknown.

Clones were read by immunoSEQ multiplex PCR, and TCRdb kept only the in-frame ones, dropping some. Of more than 200,000 clones in the sample, 70% were seen once. With V trimmed by 3 bases and J by 6 bases, 6 bases remained unmatched. Germline CDR1 reads LNHNV; CDR2 reads YYDKDF (reference sequence). The CDR3 extends over 15 amino acids. This clonotype was sampled from a human donor with chronic lymphocytic leukemia. V usage is TRBV15 and J usage is TRBJ1-4; 8 bases map to TRBD1. The material sequenced was PBMCs, taken after 24 months of ibrutinib treatment. CDR3 sequence reads: CATSSEQGADEKLFF. In DNA, the CDR3 is TGTGCCACCAGCAGTGAGCAGGGGGCTGATGAAAAACTGTTTTTT.